This is a list of T cell receptor beta chains from one sample in a study of T cells in Graves' hyperthyroidism and ophthalmopathy. TCRdb called the multiplex PCR reads again in MiXCR, with one record for every CDR3 protein. Of around 660,000 distinct CDR3 sequences listed, about 45% are singletons. Sequencing input: peripheral blood or thyroid tissue (not recorded which). The source is an adult man with Graves' disease, either hyperthyroidism or ophthalmopathy (not recorded which). Both conserved end residues are part of each CDR3. The D gene is left open where the match is weak. Clone size is stated in some rows and not others, as once, few, many or a class when expanded.

>TRBD1|TRBJ2-7|few|TRBV5-1
TGCGCCAGCAGCTCTCGGACAGGGGGCTCAAGTGAGCAGTACTTC
CASSSRTGGSSEQYF
>.|TRBJ1-2|.|TRBV7-9
TGTGCCAGCAGCCCCCCGTGGACCGACTATGGCTACACCTTC
CASSPPWTDYGYTF
>.|TRBJ2-2|few|TRBV7-9
TGTGCCAGCAGCTTTGGGGCAGCAGCGAACACCGGGGAGCTGTTTTTT
CASSFGAAANTGELFF
>TRBD1|TRBJ2-7|.|TRBV6-6
TGTGCCAGCTTTCGGGGACAGGGCACCTACGAGCAGTACTTC
CASFRGQGTYEQYF
>.|TRBJ1-5|few|TRBV19
TGTGCCAGTAGTGACCGCCTTAAACAGGGCTCGGCGCCCCAGCATTTT
CASSDRLKQGSAPQHF
>TRBD1|TRBJ1-4|.|TRBV11-2
TGTGCCAGCAGCGAGACAGGGGTGGTAAAACTGTTTTTT
CASSETGVVKLFF
>.|TRBJ1-1|.|TRBV28
TGTGCCAGCAGTCAGCTGGTTCACACTGAAGCTTTCTTT
CASSQLVHTEAFF
>.|TRBJ1-1|few|TRBV29-1
TGCAGCGTTGAGGCCAGGGGTCTTGGCACTGAAGCTTTCTTT
CSVEARGLGTEAFF
>.|TRBJ1-3|many|TRBV20-1
TGCAGTGCTAAAGGGGTTGGAAACACCATATATTTT
CSAKGVGNTIYF
>TRBD1|TRBJ2-6|.|TRBV24-1
TGTGCCACCAGTGAAGACAGGGGTACCAGGGCCAACGTCCTGACTTTC
CATSEDRGTRANVLTF
>.|TRBJ1-1|.|TRBV19
TGTGCCAGTAGTACACAGGGTTCAGGGACTGAAGCTTTCTTT
CASSTQGSGTEAFF
>TRBD1|TRBJ1-6|many|TRBV6-5
TGTGCCAGCAGCTGGACAGGGGACAATTCACCCCTCCACTTT
CASSWTGDNSPLHF
>.|TRBJ1-1|many|TRBV10-1
TGCGCCAGCAGTGACCGGAACGGAGTTGAAGCTTTCTTT
CASSDRNGVEAFF
>TRBD2|TRBJ2-5|few|TRBV10-3
TGTGCCATCAGTGAGACCGGGACTAGCGGGGAGACCCAGTACTTC
CAISETGTSGETQYF
>.|TRBJ1-1|.|TRBV6-5
TGTGCCAGCAGTTACGCCGGCTTCGGCACTGAAGCTTTCTTT
CASSYAGFGTEAFF
>.|TRBJ2-5|.|TRBV7-3
TGTGCCAGAACAGGTCCCCAAGAGACCCAGTACTTC
CARTGPQETQYF
>TRBD1|TRBJ1-1|many|TRBV10-3
TGTGCCATCACTAGAGACAGGGTCGGGGAGGCTTTCTTT
CAITRDRVGEAFF
>TRBD1|TRBJ1-6|.|TRBV12-3/TRBV12-4
TGTGCCAGCAGTACCGGGACAGGCTTGGATTCACCCCTCCACTTT
CASSTGTGLDSPLHF
>.|TRBJ2-5|few|TRBV7-9
TGTGCCAGCAGCTTATATGGGGCCCTCCAAGAGACCCAGTACTTC
CASSLYGALQETQYF
>TRBD1|TRBJ1-1|few|TRBV28
TGTGCCAGCAGTCCCGACAGGGTGTTGAGGACTGAAGCTTTCTTT
CASSPDRVLRTEAFF
>.|TRBJ1-2|many|TRBV7-9
TGTGCCAGCAGCACGGGCGGGCAGACAGATGGCTACACCTTC
CASSTGGQTDGYTF
>.|TRBJ1-1|.|TRBV6-1
TGTGCTAGAGGTCCGGGGGCTGGGGACACTGAAGCTTTCTTT
CARGPGAGDTEAFF
>TRBD2|TRBJ2-7|few|TRBV12-3/TRBV12-4
TGTGCCAGCAGTTCAGGCGCTAGCGGGAGCTACGAGCAGTACTTC
CASSSGASGSYEQYF
>.|TRBJ1-2|many|TRBV29-1
TGCAGCGTTCCTCTGAGGGATCCGTATGGCTACACCTTC
CSVPLRDPYGYTF
>.|TRBJ1-1|.|TRBV7-9
TGTGCCAGCAGTGAGTCAGCAGGGTACAGTGAAGCTTTCTTT
CASSESAGYSEAFF
>TRBD1|TRBJ1-5|many|TRBV20-1
TGCAGTGCCAAGGAGACAGGGAGTAATCAGCCCCAGCATTTT
CSAKETGSNQPQHF
>TRBD2|TRBJ2-7|.|TRBV10-3
TGTGCCAGCACACCAACTCCGAGGACTAGCGGGCGATACGAGCAGTACTTC
CASTPTPRTSGRYEQYF
>TRBD2|TRBJ2-2|many|TRBV7-2
TGTGCCAGCAGCCCCGGACTAGCGGACACCGGGGAGCTGTTTTTT
CASSPGLADTGELFF
>.|TRBJ1-5|few|TRBV13
TGTGCCAGCAGTGATCGGGGGGGGGCTCCTCAGCCCCAGCATTTT
CASSDRGGAPQPQHF
>.|TRBJ2-2|.|TRBV7-9
TGTGCCAGCAGTCGCTACTTAAACACCGGGGAGCTGTTTTTT
CASSRYLNTGELFF
>TRBD1|TRBJ2-7|few|TRBV20-1
TGCAGTGCTAGAGATCTAGGACAGGGGTCGTACGAGCAGTACTTC
CSARDLGQGSYEQYF
>.|TRBJ2-5|.|TRBV24-1
TGTGCCACCAGTGATGGAGGTGGGGGAAAACAAGAGACCCAGTACTTC
CATSDGGGGKQETQYF
>TRBD1|TRBJ1-2|.|TRBV13
TGTGCCTGCAGTGCTCGGGACAGCGATTATGGCTACACCTTC
CACSARDSDYGYTF
>.|TRBJ1-2|many|TRBV14
TGTGCCAGCAGCCATCAGGGCAAATTTTCCGGCTACACCTTC
CASSHQGKFSGYTF
>TRBD1|TRBJ1-2|.|TRBV2
TGTGCCAGCAGCCCAGGGACAGGGACTAATCTTGGCTACACCTTC
CASSPGTGTNLGYTF
>TRBD1|TRBJ2-5|.|TRBV24-1
TGTGCCACCAGTGACGCCGGGACAGGTGCTTTAGGGACCCAGTACTTC
CATSDAGTGALGTQYF
>.|TRBJ1-2|.|TRBV12-3/TRBV12-4
TGTGCCAGCACCATTACGTGGTCCGTCGATGGCTACACCTTC
CASTITWSVDGYTF
>TRBD1|TRBJ2-5|.|TRBV7-7
TGTGCTAGCAGCCCCGGGACAGGTATCGAGACCCAGTACTTC
CASSPGTGIETQYF
>.|TRBJ1-6|.|TRBV11-2
TGTGCCAGCAGCTTAGTTGGTGAGGGGTTATCAGCACCCCTCCACTTT
CASSLVGEGLSAPLHF
>.|TRBJ2-7|.|TRBV7-9
TGTGCCAGCAGCCAAGAGCTAGCGAGCTACGAGCAGTACTTC
CASSQELASYEQYF